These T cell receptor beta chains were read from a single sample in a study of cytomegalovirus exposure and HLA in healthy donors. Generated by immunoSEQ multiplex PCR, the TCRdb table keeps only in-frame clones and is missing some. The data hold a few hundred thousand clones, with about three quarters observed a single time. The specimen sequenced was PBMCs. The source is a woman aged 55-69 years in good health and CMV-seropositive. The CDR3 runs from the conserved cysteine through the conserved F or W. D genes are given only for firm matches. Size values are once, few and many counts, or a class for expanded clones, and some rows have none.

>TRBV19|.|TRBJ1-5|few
CASSRPLPAGYQPQHF
TGTGCCAGTAGTAGACCCCTTCCGGCAGGTTATCAGCCCCAGCATTTT
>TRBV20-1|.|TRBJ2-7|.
CSAPLSYEQYF
TGCAGTGCTCCTCTAAGCTACGAGCAGTACTTC
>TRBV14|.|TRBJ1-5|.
CASSQGGNQPQHF
TGTGCCAGCAGCCAAGGAGGTAATCAGCCCCAGCATTTT
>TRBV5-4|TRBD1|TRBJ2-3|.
CASHPGTGLTDTQYF
TGTGCCAGCCACCCGGGGACAGGGCTTACAGATACGCAGTATTTT
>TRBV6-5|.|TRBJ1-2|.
CASSFLTGNYGYTF
TGTGCCAGCAGTTTTTTAACGGGGAACTATGGCTACACCTTC
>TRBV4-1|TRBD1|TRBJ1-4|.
CASSQNPSGTGGEKLFF
TGCGCCAGCAGCCAAAACCCATCCGGGACAGGCGGGGAAAAACTGTTTTTT
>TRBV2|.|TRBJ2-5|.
CASSERLAGETQYF
TGTGCCAGCAGTGAACGGCTAGCTGGCGAGACCCAGTACTTC
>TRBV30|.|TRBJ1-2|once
CAWSVNQMIYGYTF
TGTGCCTGGAGTGTAAACCAGATGATCTATGGCTACACCTTC
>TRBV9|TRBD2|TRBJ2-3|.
CASSPPIAGGADTQYF
TGTGCCAGCAGCCCCCCCATAGCGGGAGGAGCAGATACGCAGTATTTT
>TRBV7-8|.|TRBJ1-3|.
CASSLNRVSGNTIYF
TGTGCCAGCAGCTTAAACAGGGTCTCGGGAAACACCATATATTTT
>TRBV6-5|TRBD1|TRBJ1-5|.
CASRTTGLGDQPQHF
TGTGCCAGCAGGACGACAGGGCTTGGAGATCAGCCCCAGCATTTT
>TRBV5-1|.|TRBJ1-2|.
CASSLGDRGGYGYTF
TGCGCCAGCAGCCTGGGGGACCGGGGGGGCTATGGCTACACCTTC
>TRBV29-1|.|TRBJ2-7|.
CSVGVVGFSYEQYF
TGCAGCGTTGGGGTGGTCGGGTTTTCCTACGAGCAGTACTTC
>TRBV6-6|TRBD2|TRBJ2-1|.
CATSVGGVHEQFF
TGTGCCACTTCGGTTGGGGGGGTACATGAGCAGTTCTTC
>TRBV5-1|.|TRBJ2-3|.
CASSLQGSTDTQYF
TGCGCCAGCAGCTTACAGGGTAGCACAGATACGCAGTATTTT
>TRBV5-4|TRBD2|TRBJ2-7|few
CASSHRTSVPYEQYF
TGTGCCAGCAGCCATAGGACTAGCGTTCCCTACGAGCAGTACTTC
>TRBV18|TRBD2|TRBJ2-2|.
CASSPRIAGGTGELFF
TGTGCCAGCTCACCGAGGATAGCGGGAGGGACCGGGGAGCTGTTTTTT
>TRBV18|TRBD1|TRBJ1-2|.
CASSPRRDSYGYTF
TGTGCCAGCTCACCACGGAGGGACAGCTATGGCTACACCTTC
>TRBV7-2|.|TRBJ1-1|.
CASSLVYGPGAQAFF
TGTGCCAGCAGCTTAGTTTATGGTCCCGGAGCTCAAGCTTTCTTT
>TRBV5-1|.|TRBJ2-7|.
CASSLLTVSSYEQYF
TGCGCCAGCAGCTTGCTAACAGTGAGCTCCTACGAGCAGTACTTC
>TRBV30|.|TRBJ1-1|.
CAWSVLQGYTEAFF
TGTGCCTGGAGTGTTTTACAGGGTTACACTGAAGCTTTCTTT
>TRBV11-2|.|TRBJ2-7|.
CASSLVGTTEQYF
TGTGCCAGCAGCTTAGTGGGGACAACCGAGCAGTACTTC
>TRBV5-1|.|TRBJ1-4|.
CASSERGVGEKLFF
TGCGCCAGCAGCGAGCGGGGGGTAGGGGAAAAACTGTTTTTT
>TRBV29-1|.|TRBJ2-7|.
CSVEASNDEQYF
TGCAGCGTTGAAGCTAGTAACGACGAGCAGTACTTC
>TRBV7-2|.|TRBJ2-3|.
CASSLVGRQDTQYF
TGTGCCAGCAGCTTAGTGGGGCGTCAAGATACGCAGTATTTT
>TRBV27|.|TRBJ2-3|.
CASSLSQGTRLGTDTQYF
TGTGCCAGCAGTTTATCACAGGGAACGCGTCTTGGCACAGATACGCAGTATTTT
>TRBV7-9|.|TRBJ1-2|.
CASSFYRDSYGYTF
TGTGCCAGCAGCTTTTACCGGGACTCCTATGGCTACACCTTC
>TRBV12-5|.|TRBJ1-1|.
CASGLVYQGSNTEAFF
TGTGCTAGTGGTTTGGTATATCAGGGGTCAAACACTGAAGCTTTCTTT
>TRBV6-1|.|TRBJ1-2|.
CASSEAPRVGYTF
TGCGCCAGCAGTGAAGCGCCACGGGTTGGCTACACCTTC
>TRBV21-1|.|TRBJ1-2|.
CASRDTGPRGNYGYTF
TGTGCCAGCAGAGACACCGGCCCCAGGGGAAACTATGGCTACACCTTC
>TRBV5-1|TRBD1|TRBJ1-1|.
CASRDGQGSTEAFF
TGCGCCAGCAGGGACGGACAGGGGAGCACTGAAGCTTTCTTT
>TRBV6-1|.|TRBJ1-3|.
CASSLMGDSGNTIYF
TGTGCCAGCAGTCTCATGGGCGATTCTGGAAACACCATATATTTT
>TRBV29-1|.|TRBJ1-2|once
CSVDYGGSNYGYTF
TGCAGCGTTGACTACGGGGGATCTAACTATGGCTACACCTTC
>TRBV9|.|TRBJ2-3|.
CASSVERGFTDTQYF
TGTGCCAGCAGCGTAGAAAGGGGATTCACAGATACGCAGTATTTT
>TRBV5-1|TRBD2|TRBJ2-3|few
CASTTGTRGFVTQYF
TGCGCCTCCACCACCGGGACTAGGGGATTTGTTACGCAGTATTTT
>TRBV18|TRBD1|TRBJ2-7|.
CASSRTTGGSYEQYF
TGTGCCAGCTCACGAACTACAGGGGGCTCCTACGAGCAGTACTTC
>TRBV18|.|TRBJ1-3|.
CASSLNTLSAGRLGNTIYF
TGTGCCAGCTCACTAAACACCCTCAGTGCAGGGCGTCTTGGAAACACCATATATTTT
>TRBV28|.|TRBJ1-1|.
CASSLNSRVNTEAFF
TGTGCCAGCAGTTTAAATAGCCGCGTGAACACTGAAGCTTTCTTT
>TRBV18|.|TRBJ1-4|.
CASSPITGSLANEKLFF
TGTGCCAGCTCACCGATAACAGGGAGTCTAGCTAATGAAAAACTGTTTTTT
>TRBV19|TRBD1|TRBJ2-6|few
CASSMGQLSGANVLTF
TGTGCCAGTAGTATGGGACAGTTGTCTGGGGCCAACGTCCTGACTTTC
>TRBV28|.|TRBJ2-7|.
CASSLGGDPYEQYF
TGTGCCAGCAGTCTGGGGGGTGACCCCTACGAGCAGTACTTC
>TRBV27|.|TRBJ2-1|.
CASSFGVGGTYNEQFF
TGTGCCAGCAGTTTTGGGGTGGGGGGAACCTACAATGAGCAGTTCTTC
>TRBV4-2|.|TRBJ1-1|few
CASSQDITQDLAEAFF
TGTGCCAGCAGCCAAGATATCACACAGGATCTCGCTGAAGCTTTCTTT
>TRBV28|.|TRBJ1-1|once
CASSRGVNTEAFF
TGTGCCAGCAGCCGGGGGGTGAACACTGAAGCTTTCTTT
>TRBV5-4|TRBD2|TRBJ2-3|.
CASSLDVAGGGDTQYF
TGTGCCAGCAGCTTGGACGTAGCGGGGGGGGGAGATACGCAGTATTTT